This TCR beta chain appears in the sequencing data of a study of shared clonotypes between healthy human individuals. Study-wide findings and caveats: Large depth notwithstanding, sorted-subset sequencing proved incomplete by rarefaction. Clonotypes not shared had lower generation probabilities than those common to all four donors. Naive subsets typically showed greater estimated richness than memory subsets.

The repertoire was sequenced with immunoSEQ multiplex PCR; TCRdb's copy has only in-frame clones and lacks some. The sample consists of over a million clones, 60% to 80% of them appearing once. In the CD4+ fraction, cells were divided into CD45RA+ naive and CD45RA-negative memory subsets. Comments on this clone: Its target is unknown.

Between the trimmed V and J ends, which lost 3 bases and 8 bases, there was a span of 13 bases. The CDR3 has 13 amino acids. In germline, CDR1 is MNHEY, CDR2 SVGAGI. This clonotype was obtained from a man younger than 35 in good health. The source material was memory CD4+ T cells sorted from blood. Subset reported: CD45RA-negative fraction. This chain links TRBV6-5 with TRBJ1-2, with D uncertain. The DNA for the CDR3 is TGTGCCAGCAGTTATGGGGTAACGGGGGGCTACACCTTC. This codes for CASSYGVTGGYTF.